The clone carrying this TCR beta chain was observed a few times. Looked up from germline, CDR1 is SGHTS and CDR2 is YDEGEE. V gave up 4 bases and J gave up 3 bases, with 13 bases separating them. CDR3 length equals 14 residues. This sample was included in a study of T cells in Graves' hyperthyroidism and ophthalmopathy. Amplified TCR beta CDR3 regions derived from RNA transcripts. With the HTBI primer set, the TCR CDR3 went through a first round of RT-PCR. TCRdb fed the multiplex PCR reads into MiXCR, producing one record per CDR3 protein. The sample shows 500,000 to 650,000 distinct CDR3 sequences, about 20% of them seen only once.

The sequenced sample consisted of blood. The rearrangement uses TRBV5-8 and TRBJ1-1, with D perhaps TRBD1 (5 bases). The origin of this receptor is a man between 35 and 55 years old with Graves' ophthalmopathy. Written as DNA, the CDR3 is TGTGCCAGCAGCAGTGGGGGGGTCGACACTGAAGCTTTCTTT. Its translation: CASSSGGVDTEAFF.